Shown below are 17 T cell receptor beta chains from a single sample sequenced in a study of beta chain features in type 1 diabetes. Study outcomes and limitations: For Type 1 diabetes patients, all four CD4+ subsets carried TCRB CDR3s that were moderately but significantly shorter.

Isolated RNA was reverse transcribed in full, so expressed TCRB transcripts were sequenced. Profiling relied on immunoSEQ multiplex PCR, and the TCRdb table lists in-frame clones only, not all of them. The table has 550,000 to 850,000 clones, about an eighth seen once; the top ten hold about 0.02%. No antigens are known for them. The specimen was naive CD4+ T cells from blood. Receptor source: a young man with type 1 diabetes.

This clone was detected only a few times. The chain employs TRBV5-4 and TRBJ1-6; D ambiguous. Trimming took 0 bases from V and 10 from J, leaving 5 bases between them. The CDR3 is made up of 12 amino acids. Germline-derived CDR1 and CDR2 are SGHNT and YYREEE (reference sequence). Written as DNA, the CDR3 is TGTGCCAGCAGCTTGGATGGCTCACCCCTCCACTTT. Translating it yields CASSLDGSPLHF.

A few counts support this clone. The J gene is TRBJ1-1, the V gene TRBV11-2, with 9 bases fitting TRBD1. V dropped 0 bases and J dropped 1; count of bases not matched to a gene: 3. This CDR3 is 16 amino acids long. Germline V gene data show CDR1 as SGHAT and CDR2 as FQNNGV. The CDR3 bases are TGTGCCAGCAGCTTAGATTGGGGACAGGGGAACACTGAAGCTTTCTTT. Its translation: CASSLDWGQGNTEAFF.

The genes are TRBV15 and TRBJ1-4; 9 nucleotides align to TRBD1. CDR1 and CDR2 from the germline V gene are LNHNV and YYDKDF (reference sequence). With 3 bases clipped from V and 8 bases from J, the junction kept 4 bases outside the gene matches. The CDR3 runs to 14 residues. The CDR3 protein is CATSSDRGDEKLFF. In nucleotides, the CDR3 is TGTGCCACCAGCAGCGACAGGGGGGACGAAAAACTGTTTTTT. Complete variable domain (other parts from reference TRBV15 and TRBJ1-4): DAMVIQNPRYQVTQFGKPVTLSCSQTLNHNVMYWYQQKSSQAPKLLFHYYDKDFNNEADTPDNFQSRRPNTSFCFLDIRSPGLGDTAMYLCATSSDRGDEKLFFGSGTQLSVL.

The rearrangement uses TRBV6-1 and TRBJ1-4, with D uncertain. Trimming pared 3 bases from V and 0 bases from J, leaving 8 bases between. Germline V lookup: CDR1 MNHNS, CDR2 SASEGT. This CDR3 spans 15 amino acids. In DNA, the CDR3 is TGTGCCAGCAGTGAGCAATTAGCAACTAATGAAAAACTGTTTTTT. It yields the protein CASSEQLATNEKLFF.

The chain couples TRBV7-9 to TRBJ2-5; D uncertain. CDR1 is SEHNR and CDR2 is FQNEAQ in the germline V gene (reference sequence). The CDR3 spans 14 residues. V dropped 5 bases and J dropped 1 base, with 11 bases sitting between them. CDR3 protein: CASSRGGIQETQYF. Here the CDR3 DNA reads TGTGCCAGCAGCCGCGGTGGTATCCAAGAGACCCAGTACTTC.

The CDR3 loop reads CASSQAGPPSSYNSPLHF. CDR3 nucleotides: TGCGCCAGCAGCCAGGCCGGCCCCCCGAGCTCCTATAATTCACCCCTCCACTTT. The V and J genes are TRBV4-1 and TRBJ1-6, with D uncertain. The CDR3 contains 18 residues. Germline lookup yields CDR1 MGHRA and CDR2 YSYEKL. V was pared by 3 bases and J by 0 bases, with 15 bases between.

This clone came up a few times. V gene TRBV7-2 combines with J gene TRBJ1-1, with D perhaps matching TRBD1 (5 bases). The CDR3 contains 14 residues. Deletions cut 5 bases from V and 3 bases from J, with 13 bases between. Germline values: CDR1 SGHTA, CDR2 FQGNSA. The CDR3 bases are TGTGCCAGCAGCACTTTGACGGGGGACACTGAAGCTTTCTTT. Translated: CASSTLTGDTEAFF.

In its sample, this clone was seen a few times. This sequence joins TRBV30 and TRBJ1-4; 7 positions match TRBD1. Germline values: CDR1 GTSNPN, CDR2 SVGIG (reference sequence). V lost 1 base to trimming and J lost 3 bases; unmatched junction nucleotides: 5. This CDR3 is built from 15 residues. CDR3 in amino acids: CAWSGQGLANEKLFF. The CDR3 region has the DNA TGTGCCTGGAGTGGACAGGGTCTAGCTAATGAAAAACTGTTTTTT.

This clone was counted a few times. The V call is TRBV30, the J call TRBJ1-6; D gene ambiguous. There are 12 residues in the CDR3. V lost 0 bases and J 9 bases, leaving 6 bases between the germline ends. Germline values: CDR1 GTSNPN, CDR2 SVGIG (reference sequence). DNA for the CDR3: TGTGCCTGGAGTGTACTTCTTTCACCCCTCCACTTT. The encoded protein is CAWSVLLSPLHF.

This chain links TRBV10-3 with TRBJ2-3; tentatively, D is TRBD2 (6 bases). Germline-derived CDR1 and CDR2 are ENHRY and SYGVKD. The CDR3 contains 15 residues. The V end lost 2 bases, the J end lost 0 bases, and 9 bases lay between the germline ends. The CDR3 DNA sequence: TGTGCCATCAGTGAGGGGACTGCTAGCACAGATACGCAGTATTTT. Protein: CAISEGTASTDTQYF.

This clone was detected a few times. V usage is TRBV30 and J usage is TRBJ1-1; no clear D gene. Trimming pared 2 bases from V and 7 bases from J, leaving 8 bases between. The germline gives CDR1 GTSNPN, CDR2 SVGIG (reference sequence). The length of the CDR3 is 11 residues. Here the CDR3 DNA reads TGTGCCTGGAGTAAGGCAGTTGAAGCTTTCTTT. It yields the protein CAWSKAVEAFF.

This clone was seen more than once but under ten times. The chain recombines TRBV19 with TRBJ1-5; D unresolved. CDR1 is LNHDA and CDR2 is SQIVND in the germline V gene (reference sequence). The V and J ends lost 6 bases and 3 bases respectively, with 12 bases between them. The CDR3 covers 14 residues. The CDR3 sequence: CASRGSSINQPQHF. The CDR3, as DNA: TGTGCCAGTAGGGGCAGTTCGATCAATCAGCCCCAGCATTTT.

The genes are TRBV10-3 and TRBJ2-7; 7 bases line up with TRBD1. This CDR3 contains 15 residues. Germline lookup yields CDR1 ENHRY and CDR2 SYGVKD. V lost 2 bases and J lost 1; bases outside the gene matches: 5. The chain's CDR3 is CAISETPGQSYEQYF. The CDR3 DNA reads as TGTGCCATCAGTGAGACCCCGGGACAGTCCTACGAGCAGTACTTC.

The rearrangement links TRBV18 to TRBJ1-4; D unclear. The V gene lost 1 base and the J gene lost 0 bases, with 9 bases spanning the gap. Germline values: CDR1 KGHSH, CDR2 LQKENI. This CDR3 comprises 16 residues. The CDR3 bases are TGTGCCAGCTCACCACGGCCGAAAGCAACTAATGAAAAACTGTTTTTT. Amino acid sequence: CASSPRPKATNEKLFF. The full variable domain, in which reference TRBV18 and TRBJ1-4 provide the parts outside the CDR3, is NAGVMQNPRHLVRRRGQEARLRCSPMKGHSHVYWYRQLPEEGLKFMVYLQKENIIDESGMPKERFSAEFPKEGPSILRIQQVVRGDSAAYFCASSPRPKATNEKLFFGSGTQLSVL.

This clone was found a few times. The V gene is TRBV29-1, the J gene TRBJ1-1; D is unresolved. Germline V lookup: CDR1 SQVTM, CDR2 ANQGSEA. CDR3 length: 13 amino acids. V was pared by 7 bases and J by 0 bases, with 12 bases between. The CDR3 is CSAVRQLNTEAFF. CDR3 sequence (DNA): TGCAGCGCTGTCCGTCAGTTGAACACTGAAGCTTTCTTT. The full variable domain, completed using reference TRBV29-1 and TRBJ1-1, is SAVISQKPSRDICQRGTSLTIQCQVDSQVTMMFWYRQQPGQSLTLIATANQGSEATYESGFVIDKFPISRPNLTFSTLTVSNMSPEDSSIYLCSAVRQLNTEAFFGQGTRLTVV.

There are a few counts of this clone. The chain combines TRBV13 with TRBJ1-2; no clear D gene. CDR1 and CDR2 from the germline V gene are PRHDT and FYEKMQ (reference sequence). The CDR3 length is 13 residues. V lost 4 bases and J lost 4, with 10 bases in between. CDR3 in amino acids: CASSYNQVYGYTF. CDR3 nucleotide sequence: TGTGCCAGCAGCTATAACCAGGTCTATGGCTACACCTTC.

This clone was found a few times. The CDR3 DNA reads as TGTGCCAGCAGCCATGAGAGTACACCCCTCCACTTT. This gives the protein CASSHESTPLHF. This sequence joins TRBV7-2 and TRBJ1-6, with unresolved D. This CDR3 is built from 12 residues. Between the trimmed V and J ends, which lost 5 bases and 11 bases, there was a span of 10 bases. Germline loops: CDR1 SGHTA, CDR2 FQGNSA.